A selection of T cell receptor beta chains follows, all from one sample in a study of blood T cell repertoires in COVID-19. Produced via immunoSEQ multiplex PCR; TCRdb's table is partial and in-frame only. Altogether around 200,000 clones are present, approximately 86% being singletons, with the ten largest covering about 4.7%. Sequenced input: PBMCs or T cells enriched from blood (not recorded which). Source of these receptors: a woman aged 25 to 39 who had been exposed to COVID-19. Each CDR3 is given with its conserved first and last residue. Each record gives: clone size, V gene, J gene, D gene, CDR3 protein, CDR3 DNA. The D gene is left open where the match is weak. The size entry is marked missing in some rows and otherwise reads once, few, many or a size class.

clone size: once; V gene: TRBV27; J gene: TRBJ2-7; D gene: TRBD2; CDR3 protein: CASSLGSSGGDEQYF; CDR3 DNA: TGTGCCAGCAGTTTAGGGTCTAGCGGGGGGGACGAGCAGTACTTC
clone size: many; V gene: TRBV7-3; J gene: TRBJ2-3; D gene: .; CDR3 protein: CASSNLFRGTDTQYF; CDR3 DNA: TGTGCCAGCAGCAACCTATTCCGGGGCACAGATACGCAGTATTTT
clone size: .; V gene: TRBV6-2/TRBV6-3; J gene: TRBJ2-1; D gene: .; CDR3 protein: CASSYEWGHLSNEQFF; CDR3 DNA: TGTGCCAGCAGTTATGAGTGGGGCCATTTGAGTAATGAGCAGTTCTTC
clone size: .; V gene: TRBV19; J gene: TRBJ2-3; D gene: .; CDR3 protein: CASGGGADTQYF; CDR3 DNA: TGTGCCAGTGGCGGGGGCGCAGATACGCAGTATTTT
clone size: .; V gene: TRBV2; J gene: TRBJ1-5; D gene: TRBD1; CDR3 protein: CASSSTGTGAQPQHF; CDR3 DNA: TGTGCCAGCAGCTCCACCGGGACAGGGGCTCAGCCCCAGCATTTT
clone size: .; V gene: TRBV9; J gene: TRBJ2-6; D gene: TRBD2; CDR3 protein: CASSVSAQSGEGSGANVLTF; CDR3 DNA: TGTGCCAGCAGCGTATCCGCCCAGAGCGGGGAAGGCTCTGGGGCCAACGTCCTGACTTTC
clone size: .; V gene: TRBV6-5; J gene: TRBJ2-7; D gene: .; CDR3 protein: CTTRSSGSYEQYF; CDR3 DNA: TGTACGACGCGGTCTTCCGGATCCTACGAGCAGTACTTC
clone size: .; V gene: TRBV5-1; J gene: TRBJ1-4; D gene: TRBD1; CDR3 protein: CASSWGQGGEKLFF; CDR3 DNA: TGCGCCAGCAGCTGGGGACAGGGAGGTGAAAAACTGTTTTTT
clone size: .; V gene: TRBV2; J gene: TRBJ2-7; D gene: .; CDR3 protein: CASKIQGTYEQYF; CDR3 DNA: TGTGCCAGCAAGATACAGGGAACTTACGAGCAGTACTTC
clone size: .; V gene: TRBV11-3; J gene: TRBJ1-2; D gene: TRBD1; CDR3 protein: CASSPGQGALGYTF; CDR3 DNA: TGTGCCAGCAGCCCGGGACAGGGGGCGCTTGGCTACACCTTC
clone size: .; V gene: TRBV5-4; J gene: TRBJ1-1; D gene: .; CDR3 protein: CASSLGFGPLGMNTEAFF; CDR3 DNA: TGTGCCAGCAGCTTGGGGTTCGGCCCCCTGGGCATGAACACTGAAGCTTTCTTT
clone size: .; V gene: TRBV3-1/TRBV3-2; J gene: TRBJ1-1; D gene: .; CDR3 protein: CASSPRDTNTEAFF; CDR3 DNA: TGTGCCAGCAGCCCCAGGGATACGAACACTGAAGCTTTCTTT
clone size: few; V gene: TRBV29-1; J gene: TRBJ1-3; D gene: .; CDR3 protein: CSVIRLSSGNTIYF; CDR3 DNA: TGCAGCGTTATTCGCCTGAGCTCTGGAAACACCATATATTTT
clone size: .; V gene: TRBV5-8; J gene: TRBJ1-1; D gene: .; CDR3 protein: CASSRSDTEAFF; CDR3 DNA: TGTGCCAGCAGCCGGTCGGACACTGAAGCTTTCTTT
clone size: .; V gene: TRBV15; J gene: TRBJ1-1; D gene: TRBD1; CDR3 protein: CATSRGQGITEAFF; CDR3 DNA: TGTGCCACCAGCCGGGGACAGGGAATCACTGAAGCTTTCTTT
clone size: .; V gene: TRBV25-1; J gene: TRBJ2-1; D gene: TRBD2; CDR3 protein: CASSELEVGAGVYNEQFF; CDR3 DNA: TGTGCCAGCAGTGAATTGGAAGTTGGAGCGGGGGTCTACAATGAGCAGTTCTTC
clone size: .; V gene: TRBV29-1; J gene: TRBJ1-2; D gene: .; CDR3 protein: CSVEQGGGYTF; CDR3 DNA: TGCAGCGTTGAACAGGGTGGTGGCTACACCTTC
clone size: .; V gene: TRBV12-5; J gene: TRBJ1-3; D gene: TRBD1; CDR3 protein: CASGLVLRGISGNTIYF; CDR3 DNA: TGTGCTAGTGGTTTGGTCCTCAGGGGGATCTCTGGAAACACCATATATTTT
clone size: .; V gene: TRBV30; J gene: TRBJ1-4; D gene: TRBD1; CDR3 protein: CAWSVGQSNEKLFF; CDR3 DNA: TGTGCCTGGAGTGTGGGACAGTCTAATGAAAAACTGTTTTTT
clone size: .; V gene: TRBV10-3; J gene: TRBJ2-7; D gene: TRBD1; CDR3 protein: CATREQGGSYEQYF; CDR3 DNA: TGTGCCACACGCGAACAGGGGGGCTCCTACGAGCAGTACTTC
clone size: .; V gene: TRBV6-1; J gene: TRBJ1-5; D gene: TRBD1; CDR3 protein: CASSEVTGGPNQPQHF; CDR3 DNA: TGTGCCAGCAGTGAAGTTACAGGGGGGCCCAATCAGCCCCAGCATTTT
clone size: .; V gene: TRBV9; J gene: TRBJ2-7; D gene: .; CDR3 protein: CASSPPSHSYEQYF; CDR3 DNA: TGTGCCAGCAGCCCCCCGAGTCACTCCTACGAGCAGTACTTC
clone size: .; V gene: TRBV4-1; J gene: TRBJ2-2; D gene: TRBD1; CDR3 protein: CASSHPDRVTGELFF; CDR3 DNA: TGCGCCAGCAGCCACCCGGACAGGGTAACCGGGGAGCTGTTTTTT
clone size: few; V gene: TRBV7-2; J gene: TRBJ1-1; D gene: .; CDR3 protein: CASSAAGTLNTEAFF; CDR3 DNA: TGTGCCAGCAGCGCCGCCGGGACATTGAACACTGAAGCTTTCTTT
clone size: .; V gene: TRBV19; J gene: TRBJ2-1; D gene: TRBD2; CDR3 protein: CASSKSSGLVNEQFF; CDR3 DNA: TGTGCCAGTAGTAAAAGTTCGGGACTAGTAAATGAGCAGTTCTTC
clone size: .; V gene: TRBV6-5; J gene: TRBJ1-1; D gene: TRBD1; CDR3 protein: CASSRDRLNTEAFF; CDR3 DNA: TGTGCCAGCAGCAGGGACAGGTTGAACACTGAAGCTTTCTTT